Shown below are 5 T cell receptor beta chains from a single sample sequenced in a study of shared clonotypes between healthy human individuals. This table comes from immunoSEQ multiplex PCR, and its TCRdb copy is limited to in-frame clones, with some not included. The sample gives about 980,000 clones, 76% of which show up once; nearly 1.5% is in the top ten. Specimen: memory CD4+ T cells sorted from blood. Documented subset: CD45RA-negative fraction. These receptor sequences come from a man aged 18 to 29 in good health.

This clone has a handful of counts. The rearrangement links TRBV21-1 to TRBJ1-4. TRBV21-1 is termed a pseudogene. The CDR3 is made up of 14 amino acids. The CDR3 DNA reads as TGTGCCAGCAGCAAATGGGTATTCCTCAGAAAACTGTTTTTT. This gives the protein CASSKWVFLRKLFF.

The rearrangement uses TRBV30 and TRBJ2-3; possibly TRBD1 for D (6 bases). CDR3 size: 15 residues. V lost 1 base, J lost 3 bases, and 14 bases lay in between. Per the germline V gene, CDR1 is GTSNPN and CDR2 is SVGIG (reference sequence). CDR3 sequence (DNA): TGTGCCTGGAGTGGGCCGGGACATGTAACAGATACGCAGTATTTT. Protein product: CAWSGPGHVTDTQYF.

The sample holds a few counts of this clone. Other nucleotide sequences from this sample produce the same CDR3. CDR3: CASSLGVGYEQYF. DNA for the CDR3: TGTGCCAGCAGCTTAGGAGTAGGCTACGAGCAGTACTTC. The chain couples TRBV7-3 to TRBJ2-7; D is undetermined. Germline V gene sequence: CDR1 SGHTA, CDR2 FQGTGA. The CDR3 covers 13 residues. V was trimmed by 2 bases and J by 3 bases, leaving 8 bases between them.

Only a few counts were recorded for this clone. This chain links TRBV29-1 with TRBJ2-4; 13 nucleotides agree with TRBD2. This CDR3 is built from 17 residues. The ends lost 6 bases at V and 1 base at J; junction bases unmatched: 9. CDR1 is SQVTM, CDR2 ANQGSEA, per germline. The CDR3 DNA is TGCAGCGTGGAGACTAGCGGGGGGCCAGGGGCCAAAAACATTCAGTACTTC. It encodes CSVETSGGPGAKNIQYF.

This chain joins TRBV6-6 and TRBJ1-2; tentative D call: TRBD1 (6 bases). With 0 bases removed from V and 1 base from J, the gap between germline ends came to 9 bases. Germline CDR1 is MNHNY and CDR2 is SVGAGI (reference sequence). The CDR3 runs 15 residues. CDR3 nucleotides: TGTGCCAGCAGTTACTCTCCACAGGGTAACTATGGCTACACCTTC. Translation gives CASSYSPQGNYGYTF.